This is a list of T cell receptor beta chains from one sample in a study of T cell responses to AZD1222 COVID-19 vaccine. Method: immunoSEQ multiplex PCR; TCRdb's copy keeps in-frame clones and lacks some. The sample lists more than 100,000 clones, about 92% occurring once. The sample was peripheral blood, taken on day 0 of AZD1222 vaccination. Receptor source: an adult in good health. Both conserved end residues are part of each CDR3. The D gene is left open where the match is weak. Not every row has a clone size; where given, it reads once, few, many or a size class.

>NA|TRBV3-1/TRBV3-2|TRBJ1-2|NA
CASSQLTSTNYGYTF
TGTGCCAGCAGCCAACTAACATCCACTAACTATGGCTACACCTTC
>few|TRBV19|TRBJ1-1|NA
CASSIDLGPRVEAFF
TGTGCCAGTAGTATAGATCTGGGACCTCGAGTAGAGGCTTTCTTT
>NA|TRBV5-1|TRBJ2-7|TRBD1
CASSLEPGQYYEQYF
TGCGCCAGCAGCTTGGAACCGGGACAGTACTACGAGCAGTACTTC
>NA|TRBV28|TRBJ1-5|TRBD1
CASRDSLSQPQHF
TGTGCCAGCCGGGACAGTTTAAGTCAGCCCCAGCATTTT
>NA|TRBV28|TRBJ1-6|TRBD1
CASRSTGTGASPLHF
TGTGCCAGCAGGAGCACCGGGACAGGGGCTTCACCCCTCCACTTT
>NA|TRBV4-2|TRBJ1-6|NA
CASSRAGGKTQNSPLHF
TGTGCCAGCAGCCGCGCAGGAGGGAAGACTCAAAATTCACCCCTCCACTTT
>NA|TRBV7-9|TRBJ2-7|NA
CASSVGQPDLYEQYF
TGTGCCAGCAGCGTCGGACAGCCCGATCTATACGAGCAGTACTTC
>NA|TRBV7-2|TRBJ2-5|NA
CASSSPRKSQETQYF
TGTGCCAGCAGCTCCCCCCGAAAGAGTCAAGAGACCCAGTACTTC
>once|TRBV4-3|TRBJ2-2|NA
CASSHGGLAEITGELFF
TGCGCCAGCAGCCATGGGGGGCTAGCAGAAATTACCGGGGAGCTGTTTTTT
>NA|TRBV7-9|TRBJ1-2|NA
CASSLMGVHGYTF
TGTGCCAGCAGCTTAATGGGAGTCCATGGCTACACCTTC
>few|TRBV5-1|TRBJ2-1|TRBD2
CASSWPPIRLAGATSSYNEQFF
TGCGCCAGCAGCTGGCCCCCCATAAGACTAGCGGGGGCCACCAGCTCCTACAATGAGCAGTTCTTC
>NA|TRBV4-3|TRBJ2-3|NA
CASSQDRTGLTDTQYF
TGCGCCAGCAGCCAAGATCGAACAGGACTCACAGATACGCAGTATTTT